This T cell receptor (beta chain) was obtained from a study of blood T cells in healthy people across ages. A sample-barcoded 5' primer and a J-beta primer mix were used in a second PCR of roughly 7 to 12 cycles. Unique molecular identifiers of 12 random nucleotides labeled each cDNA. MiXCR was run by TCRdb on the 5' RACE reads, yielding one entry per CDR3 protein. The sample gives under 2,000,000 distinct CDR3 sequences, just under 50% of which show up once; 2% to 2.5% is in the top ten. This clonotype was counted only a few times. Its antigen is unknown. Trimming removed 5 bases at V and 4 bases at J, with 14 bases between. The CDR3 length is 14 residues. Germline assignment: CDR1 SGHTA and CDR2 FQGNSA. Study-wide points: Unsorted PBMCs prevented conclusive naive versus antigen-experienced comparison.

V usage is TRBV7-2 and J usage is TRBJ2-5, with no clear D. The clonotype originates from a woman aged 40 to 49 in good health. Specimen: blood. The CDR3 region is CASSPDRSRETQYF. The CDR3 DNA reads TGTGCCAGCAGCCCGGACCGGAGTCGAGAGACCCAGTACTTC.